This TCR beta chain comes out of a study of shared clonotypes between healthy human individuals. The overall study: Each donor's CD4 naive and CD4 memory cells filled three plates apiece, CD8 naive two, and CD8 memory one.

Per the original methods: Junction-only sequences produced by ImmunoSEQ had no quality scores, so filtering differed. TCRdb's table, derived via immunoSEQ multiplex PCR, lists solely in-frame clones and lacks some. V and J calls and clone size follow that table, whereas D and trimming were derived from the DNA. The sample has over 2 million clones; 90% to 95% are singletons. The CDR3 consists of 15 residues. V shed 3 bases, J shed 1 base, and the junction held 4 bases outside the gene matches. The germline V gene encodes CDR1 ENHRY and CDR2 SYGVKD. Study observations and caveats: Across subsets, estimated richness was generally greater for naive than for memory populations.

This clone was seen a single time. Its target is unknown. This TCR was sampled from a man between 18 and 35 years old in good health. The rearrangement links TRBV10-3 to TRBJ2-5, with TRBD2 identical over 8 bases. Sequences were obtained from naive CD4+ T cells sorted from blood. Subset in this sample: CD45RA+ positively selected. CDR3 in amino acids: CAISDSGGPQETQYF. Here the CDR3 DNA reads TGTGCCATCAGTGACAGCGGGGGCCCCCAAGAGACCCAGTACTTC.